This T cell receptor (beta chain) was retrieved from a study of T-cell memory formation after mild COVID-19. This CDR3 is built from 14 residues. Trimming cost V 7 bases and J 6 bases, with 17 bases left between them. A single record per CDR3 protein comes from TCRdb applying MiXCR to the 5' RACE reads. The sample has roughly 410,000 distinct CDR3 sequences, 24% seen once. In its sample, this clonotype was seen many times. The chain joins TRBV12-3 or TRBV12-4 to TRBJ2-3; weak D call: TRBD2 (6 bases). The sample comprised PBMCs or a T cell subset sorted from them (not recorded which). The sequence derives from an adult woman who had mild COVID-19 (a few samples of this study predate the infection). Cell type and time point are not known. As DNA, the CDR3 is TGTGCCAGCACCGACCGGAGGGAAACGGATACGCAGTATTTT. Encoded protein: CASTDRRETDTQYF.